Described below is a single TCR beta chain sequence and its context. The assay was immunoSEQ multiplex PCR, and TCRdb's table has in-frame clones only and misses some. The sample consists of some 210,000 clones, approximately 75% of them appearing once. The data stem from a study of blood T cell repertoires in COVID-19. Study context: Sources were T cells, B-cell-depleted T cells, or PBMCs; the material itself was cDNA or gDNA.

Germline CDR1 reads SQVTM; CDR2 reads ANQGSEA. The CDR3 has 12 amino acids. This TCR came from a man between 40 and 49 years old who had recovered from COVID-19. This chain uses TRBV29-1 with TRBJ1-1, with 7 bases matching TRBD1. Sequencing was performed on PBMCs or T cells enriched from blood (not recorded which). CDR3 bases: TGCAGTACCCGACAGGGGAACACTGAAGCTTTCTTT. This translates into CSTRQGNTEAFF.